This T cell receptor beta chain was sequenced in a study of blood T cell repertoires in COVID-19. Study as a whole: COVID-19 samples collected from the United States, Italy and Spain covered acute and convalescent phases. PBMCs, B-cell-depleted T cells, or T cells provided the cDNA or gDNA that made up the material.

Germline V gene data show CDR1 as MNHEY and CDR2 as SMNVEV (reference sequence). The ends were cut back, 5 bases at V and 0 bases at J, with 8 bases in the middle. The CDR3 sequence is 13 residues long. Under the authors' procedure: Scientists estimated how many nucleated cells there were by amplifying reference gene primers. The assay was immunoSEQ multiplex PCR, and TCRdb's table has in-frame clones only and misses some. That table furnishes V, J and clone size, whereas the DNA furnished D and trimming. The sample has about 210,000 clones, more than 70% seen once. Sequenced: peripheral blood. This TCR was sampled from a woman in her 50s with acute or convalescent COVID-19. The gene calls are TRBV27 and TRBJ2-7; perhaps TRBD1 as D (6 bases). CDR3 protein: CASSVGGSYEQYF. In DNA form, the CDR3 reads TGTGCCAGCAGTGTAGGGGGCTCCTACGAGCAGTACTTC.